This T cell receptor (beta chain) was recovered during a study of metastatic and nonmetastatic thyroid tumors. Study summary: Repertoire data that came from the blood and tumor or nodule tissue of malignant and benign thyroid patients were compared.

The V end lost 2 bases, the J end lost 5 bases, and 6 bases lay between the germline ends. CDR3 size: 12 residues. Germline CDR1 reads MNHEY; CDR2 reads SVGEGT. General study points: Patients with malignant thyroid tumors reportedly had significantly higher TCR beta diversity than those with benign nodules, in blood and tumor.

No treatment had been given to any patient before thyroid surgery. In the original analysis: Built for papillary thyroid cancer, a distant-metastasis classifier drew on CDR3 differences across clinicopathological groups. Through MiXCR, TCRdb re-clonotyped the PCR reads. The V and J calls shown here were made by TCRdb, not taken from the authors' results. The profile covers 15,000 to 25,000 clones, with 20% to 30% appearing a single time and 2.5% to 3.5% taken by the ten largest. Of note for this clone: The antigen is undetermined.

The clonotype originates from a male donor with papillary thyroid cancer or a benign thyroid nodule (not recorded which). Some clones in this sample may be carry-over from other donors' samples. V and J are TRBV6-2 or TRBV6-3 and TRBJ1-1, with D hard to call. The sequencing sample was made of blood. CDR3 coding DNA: TGTGCCAGCAGTTACATGGAGACTGAAGCTTTCTTT. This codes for CASSYMETEAFF.